The rows below give T cell receptor beta chains drawn from one sample of a study of T cell repertoires in cytomegalovirus infection. TCRdb re-called the reads with MiXCR, one entry per CDR3 protein. Among about 190,000 distinct CDR3 sequences listed, under 30% were seen once. The sequenced sample consisted of PBMCs. These TCRs come from a human donor in good health (CMV status not recorded). Some clones in this sample may be carry-over from other donors' samples. Each CDR3 is given with its conserved first and last residue. The order of the fields is CDR3 protein, CDR3 DNA, D gene, J gene, clone size, V gene. A D gene is named only where the DNA matches it firmly. Where a row states a size, it is once, few, many or the class of an expanded clone; other rows omit it.

CDR3 protein: CAWIGGSGYNEQFF
CDR3 DNA: TGTGCCTGGATAGGAGGGTCTGGCTACAATGAGCAGTTCTTC
D gene: .
J gene: TRBJ2-1
clone size: .
V gene: TRBV30

CDR3 protein: CASGTDFNQPQHF
CDR3 DNA: TGTGCATCCGGGACAGACTTCAATCAGCCCCAGCATTTT
D gene: TRBD1
J gene: TRBJ1-5
clone size: few
V gene: TRBV3-1

CDR3 protein: CASIYGSLQGSSNQPQHF
CDR3 DNA: TGTGCCAGCATTTACGGTTCCCTACAGGGATCAAGCAATCAGCCCCAGCATTTT
D gene: .
J gene: TRBJ1-5
clone size: .
V gene: TRBV28

CDR3 protein: CASSYSVAVYEQYF
CDR3 DNA: TGTGCCAGCAGTTACTCGGTGGCGGTCTACGAGCAGTACTTC
D gene: .
J gene: TRBJ2-7
clone size: .
V gene: TRBV6-2/TRBV6-3

CDR3 protein: CASSLWDLPNYGYTF
CDR3 DNA: TGTGCCAGCAGCTTATGGGACCTCCCAAACTATGGCTACACCTTC
D gene: .
J gene: TRBJ1-2
clone size: few
V gene: TRBV7-2

CDR3 protein: CASSSPGEGEGETQYF
CDR3 DNA: TGTGCCAGCAGCTCCCCTGGGGAAGGGGAGGGGGAGACCCAGTACTTC
D gene: TRBD2
J gene: TRBJ2-5
clone size: .
V gene: TRBV7-8

CDR3 protein: CASSRPSDSEQYF
CDR3 DNA: TGTGCCAGCAGTAGACCTTCCGACAGCGAGCAGTACTTC
D gene: .
J gene: TRBJ2-7
clone size: .
V gene: TRBV6-1

CDR3 protein: CASTRIGDTEAFF
CDR3 DNA: TGTGCCAGCACCCGAATAGGGGACACTGAAGCTTTCTTT
D gene: .
J gene: TRBJ1-1
clone size: .
V gene: TRBV6-1

CDR3 protein: CASSHTGGRVTGELFF
CDR3 DNA: TGTGCCAGCAGTCATACAGGGGGCCGCGTCACCGGGGAGCTGTTTTTT
D gene: TRBD1
J gene: TRBJ2-2
clone size: .
V gene: TRBV6-2/TRBV6-3

CDR3 protein: CASSKSVIQDQAFF
CDR3 DNA: TGTGCCAGCAGCAAATCCGTGATACAGGATCAAGCTTTCTTT
D gene: .
J gene: TRBJ1-1
clone size: many
V gene: TRBV14

CDR3 protein: CASRLSGNNEQFF
CDR3 DNA: TGTGCCAGCAGACTTAGCGGCAACAATGAGCAGTTCTTC
D gene: .
J gene: TRBJ2-1
clone size: .
V gene: TRBV27

CDR3 protein: CASSPREGAYSGANVLTF
CDR3 DNA: TGTGCCAGCAGCCCCCGGGAGGGGGCCTACTCTGGGGCCAACGTCCTGACTTTC
D gene: .
J gene: TRBJ2-6
clone size: .
V gene: TRBV5-4

CDR3 protein: CATSRDRGTQGSPLHF
CDR3 DNA: TGTGCCACCAGCAGAGATCGAGGGACCCAGGGTTCACCCCTCCACTTT
D gene: .
J gene: TRBJ1-6
clone size: .
V gene: TRBV15

CDR3 protein: CASKKGVGESFYEQYF
CDR3 DNA: TGTGCCTCCAAAAAGGGGGTGGGAGAGTCCTTCTACGAGCAGTACTTC
D gene: .
J gene: TRBJ2-7
clone size: .
V gene: TRBV27

CDR3 protein: CASSEKGGKLFF
CDR3 DNA: TGTGCCAGCAGCGAAAAGGGGGGAAAACTGTTTTTT
D gene: .
J gene: TRBJ1-4
clone size: many
V gene: TRBV12-3/TRBV12-4

CDR3 protein: CASSLNPSDSAGEDTQYF
CDR3 DNA: TGTGCCAGCAGCTTAAACCCCTCTGACTCTGCGGGGGAAGATACGCAGTATTTT
D gene: TRBD2
J gene: TRBJ2-3
clone size: .
V gene: TRBV7-3

CDR3 protein: CASSLDRGVEETQYF
CDR3 DNA: TGTGCCAGCAGTTTGGACAGGGGAGTGGAAGAGACCCAGTACTTC
D gene: TRBD1
J gene: TRBJ2-5
clone size: .
V gene: TRBV2

CDR3 protein: CASSWAGEGETQYF
CDR3 DNA: TGTGCCAGCTCATGGGCCGGGGAAGGAGAGACCCAGTACTTC
D gene: .
J gene: TRBJ2-5
clone size: .
V gene: TRBV12-3/TRBV12-4

CDR3 protein: CSARDPRQGGDGYTF
CDR3 DNA: TGCAGTGCTAGAGATCCTAGGCAGGGGGGAGACGGCTACACCTTC
D gene: TRBD1
J gene: TRBJ1-2
clone size: .
V gene: TRBV20-1

CDR3 protein: CASSTTGVDTEAFF
CDR3 DNA: TGTGCCAGTAGTACGACAGGGGTCGACACTGAAGCTTTCTTT
D gene: TRBD1
J gene: TRBJ1-1
clone size: .
V gene: TRBV19

CDR3 protein: CASSPGGDYTDTQYF
CDR3 DNA: TGTGCCAGCAGCCCGGGAGGGGACTACACAGATACGCAGTATTTT
D gene: TRBD2
J gene: TRBJ2-3
clone size: .
V gene: TRBV11-2

CDR3 protein: CASSLAWGSNQPQHF
CDR3 DNA: TGTGCCAGCAGCTTAGCGTGGGGTAGCAATCAGCCCCAGCATTTT
D gene: .
J gene: TRBJ1-5
clone size: few
V gene: TRBV7-2

CDR3 protein: CASSHKDGGNTEAFF
CDR3 DNA: TGCGCCAGCAGCCATAAAGACGGGGGGAACACTGAAGCTTTCTTT
D gene: .
J gene: TRBJ1-1
clone size: .
V gene: TRBV4-1

CDR3 protein: CASSSGLAGVWHEQFF
CDR3 DNA: TGCGCCAGCAGCTCGGGACTAGCGGGGGTCTGGCATGAGCAGTTCTTC
D gene: TRBD2
J gene: TRBJ2-1
clone size: .
V gene: TRBV5-1

CDR3 protein: CSVDTGEKLFF
CDR3 DNA: TGCAGCGTTGATACGGGGGAAAAACTGTTTTTT
D gene: .
J gene: TRBJ1-4
clone size: .
V gene: TRBV29-1

CDR3 protein: CASREGSNQPQHF
CDR3 DNA: TGTGCCAGCAGAGAAGGGAGCAATCAGCCCCAGCATTTT
D gene: .
J gene: TRBJ1-5
clone size: few
V gene: TRBV12-3/TRBV12-4

CDR3 protein: CASSLAYYRGDTEAFF
CDR3 DNA: TGTGCCAGCAGCTTGGCTTACTACAGGGGCGACACTGAAGCTTTCTTT
D gene: TRBD1
J gene: TRBJ1-1
clone size: few
V gene: TRBV5-8

CDR3 protein: CASSFHRGQETQYF
CDR3 DNA: TGTGCCAGCAGCTTTCACAGGGGCCAAGAGACCCAGTACTTC
D gene: TRBD1
J gene: TRBJ2-5
clone size: .
V gene: TRBV7-6

CDR3 protein: CASSSRAGGGYGYTF
CDR3 DNA: TGTGCCAGCAGTTCAAGGGCAGGGGGCGGTTATGGCTACACCTTC
D gene: TRBD1
J gene: TRBJ1-2
clone size: once
V gene: TRBV12-3/TRBV12-4

CDR3 protein: CASSVRQGRRGTDTQYF
CDR3 DNA: TGTGCCAGCAGTGTACGTCAGGGGCGAAGGGGCACAGATACGCAGTATTTT
D gene: .
J gene: TRBJ2-3
clone size: .
V gene: TRBV6-1

CDR3 protein: CSAARPGEYNSPLHF
CDR3 DNA: TGCAGTGCTGCGCGCCCGGGGGAATATAATTCACCCCTCCACTTT
D gene: .
J gene: TRBJ1-6
clone size: .
V gene: TRBV20-1

CDR3 protein: CASSLAHGDYGYTF
CDR3 DNA: TGTGCCAGCAGCTTAGCGCACGGGGACTATGGCTACACCTTC
D gene: .
J gene: TRBJ1-2
clone size: .
V gene: TRBV7-2

CDR3 protein: CASSVGTGDSPLHF
CDR3 DNA: TGTGCCTCATCCGTCGGGACAGGGGATTCACCCCTCCACTTT
D gene: TRBD1
J gene: TRBJ1-6
clone size: .
V gene: TRBV19

CDR3 protein: CASSSVKTNTEAFF
CDR3 DNA: TGTGCCAGCAGCTCCGTGAAGACGAACACTGAAGCTTTCTTT
D gene: .
J gene: TRBJ1-1
clone size: few
V gene: TRBV5-5

CDR3 protein: CASSGGVNEKLFF
CDR3 DNA: TGTGCCAGCAGTGGAGGGGTCAATGAAAAACTGTTTTTT
D gene: .
J gene: TRBJ1-4
clone size: .
V gene: TRBV2

CDR3 protein: CASSLVSRGPNQPQHF
CDR3 DNA: TGTGCCAGCAGCTTAGTGTCCAGGGGCCCCAATCAGCCCCAGCATTTT
D gene: .
J gene: TRBJ1-5
clone size: many
V gene: TRBV7-8

CDR3 protein: CASSSLTVQETQYF
CDR3 DNA: TGTGCCAGCAGCTCTCTGACGGTCCAAGAGACCCAGTACTTC
D gene: .
J gene: TRBJ2-5
clone size: .
V gene: TRBV7-8

CDR3 protein: CASSLTGAGSTDTQYF
CDR3 DNA: TGTGCCAGCAGTTTAACCGGGGCGGGGAGCACAGATACGCAGTATTTT
D gene: .
J gene: TRBJ2-3
clone size: few
V gene: TRBV12-3/TRBV12-4

CDR3 protein: CASSWRQGSSGANVLTF
CDR3 DNA: TGCGCCAGCAGCTGGCGACAGGGGAGCTCTGGGGCCAACGTCCTGACTTTC
D gene: TRBD1
J gene: TRBJ2-6
clone size: .
V gene: TRBV5-1

CDR3 protein: CASSPGTGLNFSPLHF
CDR3 DNA: TGTGCCAGCAGCCCTGGGACAGGATTAAATTTTTCACCCCTCCACTTT
D gene: TRBD1
J gene: TRBJ1-6
clone size: .
V gene: TRBV7-3

CDR3 protein: CSVGGQLNTEAFF
CDR3 DNA: TGCAGCGTTGGCGGACAGCTGAACACTGAAGCTTTCTTT
D gene: .
J gene: TRBJ1-1
clone size: few
V gene: TRBV29-1

CDR3 protein: CASSYLAVDRPQETQYF
CDR3 DNA: TGTGCCAGCAGTTACCTCGCCGTTGACAGGCCCCAAGAGACCCAGTACTTC
D gene: .
J gene: TRBJ2-5
clone size: few
V gene: TRBV6-6

CDR3 protein: CASGRDIVNTIYF
CDR3 DNA: TGTGCTAGTGGCCGGGACATTGTAAACACCATATATTTT
D gene: .
J gene: TRBJ1-3
clone size: few
V gene: TRBV12-5

CDR3 protein: CSAGEAAALEEQYF
CDR3 DNA: TGCAGTGCTGGGGAGGCGGCTGCCCTTGAGGAGCAGTACTTC
D gene: .
J gene: TRBJ2-7
clone size: .
V gene: TRBV20-1

CDR3 protein: CASSPRTSGGFSSGANVLTF
CDR3 DNA: TGTGCCAGCAGCCCCCGGACTAGCGGGGGGTTTAGCTCTGGGGCCAACGTCCTGACTTTC
D gene: TRBD2
J gene: TRBJ2-6
clone size: few
V gene: TRBV7-3

CDR3 protein: CASSQNRDEEKLFF
CDR3 DNA: TGTGCCAGCAGCCAAAACAGGGACGAGGAAAAACTGTTTTTT
D gene: .
J gene: TRBJ1-4
clone size: .
V gene: TRBV7-9

CDR3 protein: CASSIPTRTPGQGNYGYTF
CDR3 DNA: TGTGCCAGTAGTATCCCTACCCGCACCCCGGGACAGGGAAACTATGGCTACACCTTC
D gene: TRBD1
J gene: TRBJ1-2
clone size: .
V gene: TRBV19

CDR3 protein: CASSPTSGITNEKLFF
CDR3 DNA: TGTGCCAGCAGCCCGACCTCAGGGATTACTAATGAAAAACTGTTTTTT
D gene: .
J gene: TRBJ1-4
clone size: .
V gene: TRBV6-2/TRBV6-3

CDR3 protein: CASSLSTGQDQETQYF
CDR3 DNA: TGTGCCAGCAGCTTATCTACCGGACAGGACCAAGAGACCCAGTACTTC
D gene: TRBD1
J gene: TRBJ2-5
clone size: .
V gene: TRBV7-2

CDR3 protein: CASSYGGDTDTQYF
CDR3 DNA: TGTGCCAGCAGTTACGGAGGAGACACAGATACGCAGTATTTT
D gene: .
J gene: TRBJ2-3
clone size: once
V gene: TRBV6-2/TRBV6-3

CDR3 protein: CASSRFSTDRGDSPLHF
CDR3 DNA: TGTGCCAGCAGCCGTTTTAGTACGGACAGGGGGGATTCACCCCTCCACTTT
D gene: TRBD1
J gene: TRBJ1-6
clone size: many
V gene: TRBV7-8

CDR3 protein: CASSLTRDYYNEQFF
CDR3 DNA: TGTGCCAGCAGCTTAACCCGGGACTACTACAATGAGCAGTTCTTC
D gene: TRBD2
J gene: TRBJ2-1
clone size: .
V gene: TRBV11-1

CDR3 protein: CASSEVWMAEAFF
CDR3 DNA: TGTGCCAGCAGTGAAGTCTGGATGGCTGAAGCTTTCTTT
D gene: .
J gene: TRBJ1-1
clone size: few
V gene: TRBV25-1

CDR3 protein: CASSPGQAGGYTF
CDR3 DNA: TGTGCCAGCAGCCCGGGGCAGGCGGGTGGCTACACCTTC
D gene: .
J gene: TRBJ1-2
clone size: few
V gene: TRBV7-6

CDR3 protein: CASSLFGRGGFGGTEAFF
CDR3 DNA: TGTGCCAGCAGCTTATTCGGCAGGGGGGGATTCGGAGGCACTGAAGCTTTCTTT
D gene: TRBD1
J gene: TRBJ1-1
clone size: .
V gene: TRBV7-2

CDR3 protein: CASSPLIGGASSYEQYF
CDR3 DNA: TGTGCCAGCAGCCCATTAATCGGGGGCGCGAGCTCCTACGAGCAGTACTTC
D gene: .
J gene: TRBJ2-7
clone size: many
V gene: TRBV6-1

CDR3 protein: CASSLGTSGDTSTDTQYF
CDR3 DNA: TGTGCCAGCAGCCTTGGGACTAGCGGGGATACTAGCACAGATACGCAGTATTTT
D gene: TRBD2
J gene: TRBJ2-3
clone size: few
V gene: TRBV5-4

CDR3 protein: CASSVDTQYF
CDR3 DNA: TGTGCCAGCAGTGTTGATACGCAGTATTTT
D gene: .
J gene: TRBJ2-3
clone size: few
V gene: TRBV2

CDR3 protein: CASSLPPDSYNEQFF
CDR3 DNA: TGTGCCAGCAGCCTTCCTCCGGACAGCTACAATGAGCAGTTCTTC
D gene: .
J gene: TRBJ2-1
clone size: many
V gene: TRBV7-2

CDR3 protein: CASSYWPGRGNQPQHF
CDR3 DNA: TGTGCCAGCAGTTACTGGCCAGGGCGGGGAAATCAGCCCCAGCATTTT
D gene: .
J gene: TRBJ1-5
clone size: .
V gene: TRBV6-2/TRBV6-3